Shown below are 17 T cell receptor beta chains from a single sample sequenced in a study of neurological immune-mediated disorders. Each CDR3 protein is one row after TCRdb ran MiXCR on the 5' RACE reads. The sample contains about 21,000 distinct CDR3 sequences, about 6.2% of which appear only once. The sample comprised CD8+ T cells from blood. Receptor source: a man between 18 and 29 years old in good health.

This clonotype was seen many times. This chain uses TRBV20-1 with TRBJ1-4; D gene ambiguous. The V end lost 6 bases, the J end lost 3 bases, and 26 bases lay between the germline ends. Germline V gene lookup returns CDR1 DFQATT and CDR2 SNEGSKA (reference sequence). The CDR3 runs 18 residues. CDR3 region: CSALVPDVSYSPNEKLFF. Here the CDR3 DNA reads TGCAGTGCCCTAGTACCGGACGTATCCTACTCACCTAATGAAAAACTGTTTTTT.

The rearrangement joins TRBV6-5 to TRBJ1-2; D ambiguous. Trimming removed 0 bases at V and 3 bases at J, with 11 bases between. This CDR3 is built from 15 residues. CDR1 is MNHEY, CDR2 SVGAGI, per germline. In nucleotides, the CDR3 is TGTGCCAGCAGTTACTCGTCCGCCGGTTACTATGGCTACACCTTC. It is translated as CASSYSSAGYYGYTF.

This clonotype was picked up many times. The genes are TRBV7-9 and TRBJ2-7; TRBD1 is a possible D gene (5 bases). The germline V gene has CDR1 SEHNR and CDR2 FQNEAQ (reference sequence). Trimming took off 4 bases at V and 4 bases at J, with 14 bases between the two ends. CDR3 length: 14 amino acids. The CDR3 loop is CASSSTGDTYEQYF. The CDR3 coding sequence is TGTGCCAGCAGCTCAACAGGTGATACGTACGAGCAGTACTTC. Looking up the rest from reference TRBV7-9 and TRBJ2-7 gives the full variable domain: DTGVSQNPRHKITKRGQNVTFRCDPISEHNRLYWYRQTLGQGPEFLTYFQNEAQLEKSRLLSDRFSAERPKGSFSTLEIQRTEQGDSAMYLCASSSTGDTYEQYFGPGTRLTVT.

This clonotype was picked up many times. This sequence joins TRBV6-6 and TRBJ1-4; D not resolved. The CDR3 covers 15 residues. CDR1 is MNHNY, CDR2 SVGAGI, per germline (reference sequence). V lost 6 bases and J 4 bases, leaving 15 bases between the germline ends. The CDR3 nucleotides read TGTGCCAGCAGCCAGCACCGGAATAATAATGAAAAACTGTTTTTT. Protein sequence: CASSQHRNNNEKLFF.

This clonotype was detected ten times or more. The J gene is TRBJ2-7, the V gene TRBV7-8; D unresolved. Germline values: CDR1 SGHVS, CDR2 FQNEAQ. V was cut by 0 bases and J by 5 bases, with 5 bases left in between. The CDR3 extends over 12 amino acids. The CDR3 reads CASSLALDEQYF. The CDR3 bases are TGTGCCAGCAGCTTAGCTCTAGACGAGCAGTACTTC.

This clonotype was detected many times. The V gene is TRBV4-1, the J gene TRBJ1-2; D unresolved. The ends were cut back, 1 base at V and 4 bases at J, with 13 bases in the middle. Germline loops: CDR1 MGHRA, CDR2 YSYEKL. This CDR3 spans 15 amino acids. The CDR3: CASSQGPGESYGYTF. The CDR3 DNA sequence: TGCGCCAGCAGCCAAGGTCCAGGAGAAAGCTATGGCTACACCTTC.

This clonotype has at least ten counts. The chain joins TRBV4-3 to TRBJ2-1, with a possible D match to TRBD2 (5 bases). The CDR3 covers 14 residues. CDR1 LGHNA and CDR2 YSLEER come from the germline V gene. Trimming shortened V by 1 base and J by 5 bases, and 9 bases separated the two germline ends. The CDR3 nucleotides read TGCGCCAGCAGCCAAGGTCTAGCCGACAATGAGCAGTTCTTC. Translated: CASSQGLADNEQFF.

This clonotype was counted at least ten times. The chain joins TRBV20-1 to TRBJ2-1, with TRBD2 matching 11 bases. Germline V lookup: CDR1 DFQATT, CDR2 SNEGSKA (reference sequence). The CDR3 contains 17 residues. V gave up 3 bases and J gave up 5 bases; unmatched junction bases: 12. The CDR3 sequence is CSARVITTSGENNEQFF. In nucleotides, the CDR3 is TGCAGTGCTAGGGTCATTACGACTAGCGGGGAAAACAATGAGCAGTTCTTC.

This clonotype was recorded at least ten times. The genes are TRBV20-1 and TRBJ1-5, with D uncertain. With 6 bases removed from V and 0 bases from J, the gap between germline ends came to 15 bases. This CDR3 has 15 amino acids. Germline CDR1 DFQATT, CDR2 SNEGSKA (reference sequence). As DNA, the CDR3 is TGCAGTGCCTCCGATAATTATTATAGCAATCAGCCCCAGCATTTT. Protein: CSASDNYYSNQPQHF.

This clonotype was recorded at least ten times. The J gene is TRBJ2-2, the V gene TRBV7-6; D may be TRBD2 (6 bases). CDR1 SGHVS and CDR2 FNYEAQ come from the germline V gene. The CDR3 loop spans 13 amino acids. V was cut by 8 bases and J by 7 bases, with 14 bases left in between. For the CDR3, the DNA is TGTGCCAGCTCCCGGGGAGGTCTCGGGGAGCTGTTTTTT. Its translation is CASSRGGLGELFF.

This clonotype showed up just once. The V call is TRBV5-1, the J call TRBJ2-1; D is uncertain. The germline V gene encodes CDR1 SGHRS and CDR2 YFSETQ. The V gene lost 6 bases and the J gene lost 8 bases, with 12 bases spanning the gap. The CDR3 is made up of 12 amino acids. The CDR3 here is CASNVADDEQFF. For the CDR3, the DNA is TGCGCCAGCAATGTCGCAGATGATGAGCAGTTCTTC.

This clonotype was observed at least ten times. The chain employs TRBV9 and TRBJ2-5; D tentatively reads TRBD1 or TRBD2 (5 bases each). The CDR3 sequence is 14 residues long. Trimming removed 3 bases at V and 4 bases at J, with 13 bases between. Germline CDR1 reads SGDLS; CDR2 reads YYNGEE. CDR3 region: CASSGGPPLETQYF. The CDR3 region has the DNA TGTGCCAGCAGCGGGGGACCACCACTAGAGACCCAGTACTTC.

This clonotype occurred many times. The rearrangement joins TRBV7-6 to TRBJ2-1, with D maybe TRBD2 (6 bases). The CDR3 sequence is 15 residues long. V lost 5 bases and J lost 8, with 19 bases in between. The germline CDR1 and CDR2 sequences are SGHVS and FNYEAQ. The DNA of the CDR3 is TGTGCCAGCAGCAGGGCGGGGATGGGAAGCGATGAGCAGTTCTTC. It encodes CASSRAGMGSDEQFF.

This clonotype was observed at least ten times. The J gene is TRBJ2-7, the V gene TRBV20-1; D uncertain. V shed 1 base and J shed 3 bases, with 13 bases lying between them. The length of the CDR3 is 14 residues. Germline V gives CDR1 DFQATT, CDR2 SNEGSKA (reference sequence). The CDR3 loop is CSARVPDRDYEQYF. For the CDR3, the DNA is TGCAGTGCTAGAGTACCTGACCGAGACTACGAGCAGTACTTC.

This clonotype has at least ten counts. The rearrangement links TRBV20-1 to TRBJ1-1, with D perhaps TRBD1 (5 bases). Germline loops: CDR1 DFQATT, CDR2 SNEGSKA (reference sequence). V lost 5 bases to trimming and J lost 8 bases, with 12 bases between them. The CDR3 runs to 11 residues. The CDR3 loop reads CSASEGIEAFF. In DNA form, the CDR3 reads TGCAGTGCTTCTGAGGGGATAGAAGCTTTCTTT.

This clonotype has a count of ten or more. The rearrangement uses TRBV12-3 or TRBV12-4 and TRBJ2-2, with D uncertain. V lost 7 bases and J lost 0, with 15 bases in between. CDR3 size: 16 residues. Here the CDR3 DNA reads TGTGCCAGCATTGGGCTTCAAGCCGCGAACACCGGGGAGCTGTTTTTT. It specifies CASIGLQAANTGELFF.

The chain recombines TRBV6-2 or TRBV6-3 with TRBJ2-7, with 10 bases identical to TRBD2. J gave up 4 bases and V 6 bases, and 6 bases lay outside the gene matches. This CDR3 spans 14 amino acids. CDR1 is MNHEY, CDR2 SVGEGT, per germline. The CDR3 DNA sequence: TGTGCCAGCAGCACCAGCGGGAGGGCGTACGAGCAGTACTTC. This gives the protein CASSTSGRAYEQYF.